The TCR beta chain under discussion was sequenced for a study of shared T cell receptors in the human thymus. The CDR3 runs 15 residues. Germline V gives CDR1 SGDLS, CDR2 YYNGEE. Trimming at V came to 0 bases and at J to 6 bases, leaving 3 bases not matched to a gene. Here immunoSEQ multiplex PCR was the method, and the copy in TCRdb shows in-frame clones only, minus some. The table lists about 540,000 clones, approximately 78% of them singletons. These data also featured in a second study, about human thymus T cells. That investigation notes: Resections that were taken during corrective heart surgery supplied the thymus tissue. In thymic and blood repertoires alike, V and J usage looked biased. Related studies found that unrelated individuals share highly overlapping thymic repertoires.

The clonotype was recovered from a boy younger than two with a congenital heart defect. The sequenced material came from thymocytes. The chain joins TRBV9 to TRBJ2-2; 9 bases fit TRBD2. In nucleotides, the CDR3 is TGTGCCAGCAGCGTAGGATTAGCGGGAGCCGGGGAGCTGTTTTTT. Residues: CASSVGLAGAGELFF. Looking up the rest from reference TRBV9 and TRBJ2-2 gives the full variable domain: DSGVTQTPKHLITATGQRVTLRCSPRSGDLSVYWYQQSLDQGLQFLIQYYNGEERAKGNILERFSAQQFPDLHSELNLSSLELGDSALYFCASSVGLAGAGELFFGEGSRLTVL.